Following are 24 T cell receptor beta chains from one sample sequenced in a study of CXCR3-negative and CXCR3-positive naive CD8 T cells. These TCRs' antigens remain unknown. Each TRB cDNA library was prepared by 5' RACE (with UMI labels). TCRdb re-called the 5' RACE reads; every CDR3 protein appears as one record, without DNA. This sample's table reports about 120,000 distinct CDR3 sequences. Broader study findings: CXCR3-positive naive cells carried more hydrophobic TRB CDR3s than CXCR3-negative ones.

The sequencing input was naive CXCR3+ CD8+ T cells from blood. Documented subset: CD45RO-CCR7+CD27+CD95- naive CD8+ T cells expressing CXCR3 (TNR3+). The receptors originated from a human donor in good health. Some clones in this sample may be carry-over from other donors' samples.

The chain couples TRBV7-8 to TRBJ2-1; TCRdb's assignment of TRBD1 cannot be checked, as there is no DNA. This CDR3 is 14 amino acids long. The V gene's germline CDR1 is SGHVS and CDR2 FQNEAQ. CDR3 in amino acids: CASSLAQGAGEQFF.

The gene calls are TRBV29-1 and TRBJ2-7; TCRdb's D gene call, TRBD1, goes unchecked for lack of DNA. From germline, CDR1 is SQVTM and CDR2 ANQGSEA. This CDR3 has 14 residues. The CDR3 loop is CSVVGTESSYEQYF.

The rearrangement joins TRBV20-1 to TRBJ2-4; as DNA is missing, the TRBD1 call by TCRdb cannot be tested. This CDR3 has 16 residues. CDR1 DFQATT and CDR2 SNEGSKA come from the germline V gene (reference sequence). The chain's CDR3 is CSARTRTGEDKNIQYF.

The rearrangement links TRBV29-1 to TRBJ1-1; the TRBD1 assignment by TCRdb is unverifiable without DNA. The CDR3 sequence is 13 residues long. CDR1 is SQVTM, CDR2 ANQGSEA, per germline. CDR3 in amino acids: CSVDQGLNTEAFF.

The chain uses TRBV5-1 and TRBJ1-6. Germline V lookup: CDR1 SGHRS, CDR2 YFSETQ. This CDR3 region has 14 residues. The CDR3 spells CASSISDLNSPLHF.

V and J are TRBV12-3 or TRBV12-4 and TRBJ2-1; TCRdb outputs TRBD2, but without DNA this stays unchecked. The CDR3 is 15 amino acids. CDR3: CASSLDGRAVSEQFF.

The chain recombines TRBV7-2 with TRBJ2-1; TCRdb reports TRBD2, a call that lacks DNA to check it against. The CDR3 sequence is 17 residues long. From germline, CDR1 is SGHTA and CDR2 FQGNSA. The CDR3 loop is CASSTSLLAGAGNEQFF.

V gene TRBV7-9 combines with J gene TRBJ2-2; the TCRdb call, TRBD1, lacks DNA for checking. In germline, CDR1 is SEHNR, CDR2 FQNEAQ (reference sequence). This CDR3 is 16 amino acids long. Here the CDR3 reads CASSSTGDLNTGELFF.

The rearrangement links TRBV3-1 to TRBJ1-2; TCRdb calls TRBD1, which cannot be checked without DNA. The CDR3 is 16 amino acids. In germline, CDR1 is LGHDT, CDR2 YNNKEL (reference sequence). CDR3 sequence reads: CASSQSRTGSLYGYTF.

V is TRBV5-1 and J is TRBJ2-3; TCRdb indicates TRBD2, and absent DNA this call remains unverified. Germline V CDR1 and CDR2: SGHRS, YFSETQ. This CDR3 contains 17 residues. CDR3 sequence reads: CASSPGTSGRSTDTQYF.

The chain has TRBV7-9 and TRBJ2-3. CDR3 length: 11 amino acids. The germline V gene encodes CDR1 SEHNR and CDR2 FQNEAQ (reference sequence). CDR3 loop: CASSIVDTQYF. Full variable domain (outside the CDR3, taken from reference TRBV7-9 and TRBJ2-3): DTGVSQNPRHKITKRGQNVTFRCDPISEHNRLYWYRQTLGQGPEFLTYFQNEAQLEKSRLLSDRFSAERPKGSFSTLEIQRTEQGDSAMYLCASSIVDTQYFGPGTRLTVL.

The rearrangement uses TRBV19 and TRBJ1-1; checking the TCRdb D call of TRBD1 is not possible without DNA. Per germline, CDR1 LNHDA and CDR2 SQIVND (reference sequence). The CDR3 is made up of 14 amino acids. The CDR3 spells CASTPTGLGTEAFF.

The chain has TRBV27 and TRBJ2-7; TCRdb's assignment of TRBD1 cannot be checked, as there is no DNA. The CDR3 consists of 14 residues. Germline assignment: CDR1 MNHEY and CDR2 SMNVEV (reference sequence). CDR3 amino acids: CASSLGGSLYEQYF.

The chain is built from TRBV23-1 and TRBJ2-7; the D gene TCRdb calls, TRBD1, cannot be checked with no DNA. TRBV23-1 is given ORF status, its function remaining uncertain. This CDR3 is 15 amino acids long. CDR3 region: CASSRALEDSYEQYF.

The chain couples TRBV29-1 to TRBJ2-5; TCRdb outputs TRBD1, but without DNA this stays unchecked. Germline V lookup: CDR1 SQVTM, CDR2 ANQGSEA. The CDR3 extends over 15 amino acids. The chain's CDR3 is CSVDGEGAYQETQYF.

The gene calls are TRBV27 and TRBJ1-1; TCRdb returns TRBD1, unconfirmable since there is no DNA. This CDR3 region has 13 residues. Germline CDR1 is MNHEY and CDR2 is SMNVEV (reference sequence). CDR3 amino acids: CASSLSGAAEAFF.

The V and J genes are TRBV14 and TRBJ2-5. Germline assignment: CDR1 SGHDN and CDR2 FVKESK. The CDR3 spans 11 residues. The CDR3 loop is CASSQRPTQYF.

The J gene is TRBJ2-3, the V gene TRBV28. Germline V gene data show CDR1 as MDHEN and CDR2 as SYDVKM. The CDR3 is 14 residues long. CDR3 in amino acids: CASSLGLSTDTQYF. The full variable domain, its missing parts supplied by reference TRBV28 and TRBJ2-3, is DVKVTQSSRYLVKRTGEKVFLECVQDMDHENMFWYRQDPGLGLRLIYFSYDVKMKEKGDIPEGYSVSREKKERFSLILESASTNQTSMYLCASSLGLSTDTQYFGPGTRLTVL.

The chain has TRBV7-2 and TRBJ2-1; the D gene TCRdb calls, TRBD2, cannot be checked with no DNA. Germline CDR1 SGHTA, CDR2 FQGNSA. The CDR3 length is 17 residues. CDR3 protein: CASSSPTSGGAWNEQFF.

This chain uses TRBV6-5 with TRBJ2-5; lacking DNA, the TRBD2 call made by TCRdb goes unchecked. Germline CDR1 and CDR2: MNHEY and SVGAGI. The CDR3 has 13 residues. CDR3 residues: CASIQRGGETQYF.

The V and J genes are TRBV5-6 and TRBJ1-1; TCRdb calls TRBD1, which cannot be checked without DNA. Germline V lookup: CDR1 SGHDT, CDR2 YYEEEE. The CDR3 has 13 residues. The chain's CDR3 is CASRIQGNTEAFF.

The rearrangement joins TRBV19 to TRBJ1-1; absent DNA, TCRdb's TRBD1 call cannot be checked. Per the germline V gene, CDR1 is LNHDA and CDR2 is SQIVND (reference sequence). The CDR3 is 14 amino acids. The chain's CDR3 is CATSARAVNTEAFF.

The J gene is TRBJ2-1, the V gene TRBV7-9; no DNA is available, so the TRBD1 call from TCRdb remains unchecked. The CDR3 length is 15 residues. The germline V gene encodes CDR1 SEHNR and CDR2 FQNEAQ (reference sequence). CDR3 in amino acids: CASTLVDDDYNEQFF.

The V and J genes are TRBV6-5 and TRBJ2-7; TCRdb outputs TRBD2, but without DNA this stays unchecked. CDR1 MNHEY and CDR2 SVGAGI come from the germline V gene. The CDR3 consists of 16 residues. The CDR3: CASSYPSSGSSYEQYF.